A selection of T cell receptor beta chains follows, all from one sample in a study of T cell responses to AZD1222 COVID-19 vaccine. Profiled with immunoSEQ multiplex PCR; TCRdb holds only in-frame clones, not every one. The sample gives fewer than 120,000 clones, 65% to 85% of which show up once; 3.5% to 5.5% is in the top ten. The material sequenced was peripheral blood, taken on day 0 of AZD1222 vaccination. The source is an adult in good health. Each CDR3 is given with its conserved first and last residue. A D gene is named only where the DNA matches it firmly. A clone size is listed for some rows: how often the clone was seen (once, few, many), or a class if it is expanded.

CDR3aa: CASSPGGKTNEKLFF; CDR3nt: TGTGCCAGCTCACCAGGTGGAAAGACTAATGAAAAACTGTTTTTT; v_gene: TRBV18; d_gene: -; j_gene: TRBJ1-4; abundance: -
CDR3aa: CASSGTVTNEKLFF; CDR3nt: TGTGCCAGCAGCGGGACAGTTACTAATGAAAAACTGTTTTTT; v_gene: TRBV28; d_gene: TRBD1; j_gene: TRBJ1-4; abundance: -
CDR3aa: CASSPSLARGALANYGYTF; CDR3nt: TGTGCCAGCTCACCAAGTCTTGCGAGAGGGGCATTAGCTAACTATGGCTACACCTTC; v_gene: TRBV18; d_gene: -; j_gene: TRBJ1-2; abundance: -
CDR3aa: CASRLAGAGEQYF; CDR3nt: TGCGCCAGCAGGCTAGCGGGAGCGGGGGAGCAGTACTTC; v_gene: TRBV10-2; d_gene: TRBD2; j_gene: TRBJ2-7; abundance: -
CDR3aa: CASSLGHSGNTIYF; CDR3nt: TGTGCCAGCAGCTTAGGACACTCTGGAAACACCATATATTTT; v_gene: TRBV7-3; d_gene: -; j_gene: TRBJ1-3; abundance: once
CDR3aa: CASSKGTGSNQPQHF; CDR3nt: TGTGCCAGCAGCAAGGGGACAGGTAGCAATCAGCCCCAGCATTTT; v_gene: TRBV13; d_gene: TRBD1; j_gene: TRBJ1-5; abundance: -
CDR3aa: CASSRGVNTEAFF; CDR3nt: TGCGCCAGCAGTCGGGGTGTCAACACTGAAGCTTTCTTT; v_gene: TRBV23-1; d_gene: -; j_gene: TRBJ1-1; abundance: -
CDR3aa: CASSVAGTGAVTQYF; CDR3nt: TGTGCCAGCAGCGTTGCCGGGACAGGGGCTGTGACCCAGTACTTC; v_gene: TRBV7-3; d_gene: TRBD1; j_gene: TRBJ2-5; abundance: once
CDR3aa: CASSFVPPVDNYGYTF; CDR3nt: TGTGCCAGCAGCTTTGTCCCCCCGGTAGATAACTATGGCTACACCTTC; v_gene: TRBV7-2; d_gene: -; j_gene: TRBJ1-2; abundance: -
CDR3aa: CAWRTSGGVGELFF; CDR3nt: TGTGCCTGGCGGACTAGCGGGGGGGTCGGGGAGCTGTTTTTT; v_gene: TRBV30; d_gene: TRBD2; j_gene: TRBJ2-2; abundance: -
CDR3aa: CASSLSQSPNYGYTF; CDR3nt: TGTGCCAGCAGCTTGTCTCAGTCCCCGAACTATGGCTACACCTTC; v_gene: TRBV5-4; d_gene: -; j_gene: TRBJ1-2; abundance: -
CDR3aa: CASSPGGTEAFF; CDR3nt: TGTGCCAGCAGCCCGGGGGGCACTGAAGCTTTCTTT; v_gene: TRBV7-2; d_gene: -; j_gene: TRBJ1-1; abundance: -
CDR3aa: CASSAGYSYNEQFF; CDR3nt: TGTGCCAGCAGTGCGGGTTACTCCTACAATGAGCAGTTCTTC; v_gene: TRBV6-6; d_gene: -; j_gene: TRBJ2-1; abundance: -
CDR3aa: CASSYTGTSYEQYF; CDR3nt: TGTGCCAGCAGTTACACGGGGACCTCCTACGAGCAGTACTTC; v_gene: TRBV6-2/TRBV6-3; d_gene: -; j_gene: TRBJ2-7; abundance: once
CDR3aa: CASSLGGALETQYF; CDR3nt: TGTGCCAGCAGCTTAGGGGGGGCCTTGGAGACCCAGTACTTC; v_gene: TRBV5-5; d_gene: -; j_gene: TRBJ2-5; abundance: -